The T cell receptor beta chain under discussion was sequenced for a study of OX40 agonist ivuxolimab in advanced cancers. Repertoires were generated with immunoSEQ multiplex PCR, while TCRdb's copy carries only in-frame clones and drops some. The sample contains 90,000 to 100,000 clones, approximately 90% of which appear only once. The receptor's source is an adult with an advanced solid tumor such as melanoma, head and neck, liver or kidney cancer. Sample: CD4+ or CD8+ T cells sorted from blood, taken in a trial of the OX40 agonist ivuxolimab.

CDR3 amino acids: CASSQDLENTIYF. In DNA, the CDR3 is TGCGCCAGCAGCCAAGACTTGGAGAACACCATATATTTT. The gene calls are TRBV4-3 and TRBJ1-3; no clear D. This CDR3 contains 13 residues. CDR1 and CDR2 (germline): LGHNA, YSLEER. Trimming took 0 bases from V and 7 from J, leaving 7 bases between them.